The next 4 T cell receptor beta chains were all read from a single sample in a study of blood T cell repertoires in COVID-19. Only in-frame clones appear in the TCRdb table, and some are missing; sequencing was by immunoSEQ multiplex PCR. The data contain some 150,000 clones, around 87% of them singletons. The sample was peripheral blood. These receptors were collected from a man in his fifties with active COVID-19.

The chain couples TRBV19 to TRBJ1-2; no firm D call. The germline V gene encodes CDR1 LNHDA and CDR2 SQIVND (reference sequence). V was cut by 3 bases and J by 5 bases, with 13 bases left in between. This CDR3 is 14 amino acids long. CDR3 nucleotide sequence: TGTGCCAGTAGTATTTACGAGACTCAGTATGGCTACACCTTC. This codes for CASSIYETQYGYTF. Looking up the rest from reference TRBV19 and TRBJ1-2 gives the full variable domain: DGGITQSPKYLFRKEGQNVTLSCEQNLNHDAMYWYRQDPGQGLRLIYYSQIVNDFQKGDIAEGYSVSREKKESFPLTVTSAQKNPTAFYLCASSIYETQYGYTFGSGTRLTVV.

The chain is built from TRBV5-6 and TRBJ2-3; 9 bases align to TRBD1. CDR1 and CDR2 (germline): SGHDT, YYEEEE. The CDR3 has 15 residues. With 3 bases clipped from V and 3 bases from J, the junction kept 5 bases outside the gene matches. The DNA for the CDR3 is TGTGCCAGCAGCTCCGGGACAGGGAGAACAGATACGCAGTATTTT. It yields the protein CASSSGTGRTDTQYF.

As concerns this clone: Other DNA sequences in this specimen translate into the identical CDR3. The V call is TRBV6-1, the J call TRBJ1-4, with TRBD1 matching 9 bases. In germline, CDR1 is MNHNS, CDR2 SASEGT. The J segment lost 7 bases and the V segment lost 3 bases, leaving 3 bases of the junction unmatched. This CDR3 has 14 residues. Written as DNA, the CDR3 is TGTGCCAGCAGTGAGGACAGGGGCGCTGAAAAACTGTTTTTT. This encodes CASSEDRGAEKLFF.

The CDR3 protein is CASSPGSNYEQYF. Here the CDR3 DNA reads TGTGCCAGCTCACCAGGGAGCAACTACGAGCAGTACTTC. The chain recombines TRBV18 with TRBJ2-7, with TRBD2 as a possible D gene (5 bases). V lost 2 bases, J lost 3 bases, and 8 bases lay in between. Germline V CDR1 and CDR2: KGHSH, LQKENI. The CDR3 consists of 13 residues.